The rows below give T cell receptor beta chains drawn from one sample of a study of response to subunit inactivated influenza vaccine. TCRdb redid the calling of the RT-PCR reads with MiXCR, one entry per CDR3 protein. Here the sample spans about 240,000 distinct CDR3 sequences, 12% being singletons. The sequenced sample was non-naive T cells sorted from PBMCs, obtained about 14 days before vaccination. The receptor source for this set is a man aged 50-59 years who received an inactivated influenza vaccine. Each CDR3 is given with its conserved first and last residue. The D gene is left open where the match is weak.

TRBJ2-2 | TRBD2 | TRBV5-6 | CASSATSGANTGELFF
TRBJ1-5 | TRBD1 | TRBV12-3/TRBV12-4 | CASSPGQENQPQHF
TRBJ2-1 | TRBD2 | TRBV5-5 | CASSLALAGGYSYNEQFF
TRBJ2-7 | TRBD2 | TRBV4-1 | CASSQGRLAGGQTYEQYF
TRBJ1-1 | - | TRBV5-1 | CASSLGGVGTEAFF
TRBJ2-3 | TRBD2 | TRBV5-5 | CASSRQPAGGTDTQYF
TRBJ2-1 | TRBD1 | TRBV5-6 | CASSLVLDRGGNEQFF
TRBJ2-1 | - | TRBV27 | CASSFSPRSYNEQFF
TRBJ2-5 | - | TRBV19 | CASSIGLGHNQETQYF
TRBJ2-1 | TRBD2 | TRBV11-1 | CASSLPFVVAGTYNEQFF
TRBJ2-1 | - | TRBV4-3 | CASSQQVGGPYNEQFF
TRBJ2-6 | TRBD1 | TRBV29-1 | CSVAGTATSNNVLTF
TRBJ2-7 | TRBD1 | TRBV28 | CASGTGGSYEQYF
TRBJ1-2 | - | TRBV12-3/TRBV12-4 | CASRISGTTRGYTF
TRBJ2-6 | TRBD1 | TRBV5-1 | CASSLQTGLGSGANVLTF
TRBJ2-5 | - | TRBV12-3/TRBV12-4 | CASSLGHQGSETQYF
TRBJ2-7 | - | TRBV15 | CATSSRNSYEQYF
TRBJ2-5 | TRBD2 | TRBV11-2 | CASSLWPAGEQETQYF
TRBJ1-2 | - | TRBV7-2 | CASSPSREPYGYTF
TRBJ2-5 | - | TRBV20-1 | CSARANRRGIGGQETQYF
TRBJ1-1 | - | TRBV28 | CASSLPLGGLKNTEAFF
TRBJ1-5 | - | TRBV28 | CASSLVGQPQHF
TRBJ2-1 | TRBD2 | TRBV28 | CASSQYSGSLSQFF
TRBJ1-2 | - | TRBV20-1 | CSARDMTDYGYTF
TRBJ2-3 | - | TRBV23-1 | CASTLGGPHPDTQYF
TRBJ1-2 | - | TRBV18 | CASSPQNGYTF
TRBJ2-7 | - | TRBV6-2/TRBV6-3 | CASSYTTGPYEQYF
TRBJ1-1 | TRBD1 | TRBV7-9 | CASSYRGLSEAFF
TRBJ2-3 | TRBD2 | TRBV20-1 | CSASILAGDTDTQYF
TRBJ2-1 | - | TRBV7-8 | CASSLEGVSTGYNEQFF
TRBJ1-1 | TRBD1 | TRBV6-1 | CASRRSTGVGVCAFF
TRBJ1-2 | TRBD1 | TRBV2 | CASVRDRRNYGYTF
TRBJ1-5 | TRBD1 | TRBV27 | CASSQGVLGQPQHF
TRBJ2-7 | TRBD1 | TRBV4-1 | CASSQPGQGAEEQYF
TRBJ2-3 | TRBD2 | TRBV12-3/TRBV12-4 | CASSLAVAGDTQYF
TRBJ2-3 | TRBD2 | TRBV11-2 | CASRLGGGRDTQYF
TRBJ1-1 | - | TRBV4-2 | CASSQGIPMGTEAFF
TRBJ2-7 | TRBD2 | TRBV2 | CASMLMTSGTTYEQYF
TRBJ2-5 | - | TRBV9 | CASSVDVTGQETQYF
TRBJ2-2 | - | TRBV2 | CASSERGFTNTGELFF
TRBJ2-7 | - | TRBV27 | CASSYGRNYEQYF
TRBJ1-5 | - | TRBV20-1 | CSAIISGTMGQPQHF
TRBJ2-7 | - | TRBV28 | CASSLNRVVTYEQYF
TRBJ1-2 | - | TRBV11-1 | CASSRNSRGYTF
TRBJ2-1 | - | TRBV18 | CASSPNIGVHNEQFF
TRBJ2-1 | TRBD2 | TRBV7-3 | CASSQLGGSYNEQFF
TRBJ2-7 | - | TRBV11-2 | CASSSTWGEQYF
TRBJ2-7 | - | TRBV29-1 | CSVAGGGSSYEQYF
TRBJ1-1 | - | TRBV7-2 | CASSSINWAEAFF
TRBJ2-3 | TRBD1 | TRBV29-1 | CSVSPGTGGADTQYF
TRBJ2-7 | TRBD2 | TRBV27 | CASRRRAGTSGSYEQYF
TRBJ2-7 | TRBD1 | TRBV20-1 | CSAPGDRGPITGEQYF
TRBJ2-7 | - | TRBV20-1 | CSARVNYEQYF
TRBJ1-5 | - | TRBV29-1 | CSVEASGQPQHF
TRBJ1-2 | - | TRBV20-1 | CSASPGPGSGYTF
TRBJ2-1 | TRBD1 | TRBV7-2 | CASSLDRVSPTSQFF
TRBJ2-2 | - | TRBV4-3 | CASSQDYVYGELFF
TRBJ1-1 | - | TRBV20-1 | CSARDGGYGTEAFF
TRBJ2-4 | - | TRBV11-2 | CASSSGPGNIQYF
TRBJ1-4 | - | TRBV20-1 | CSARAGNGEKLFF